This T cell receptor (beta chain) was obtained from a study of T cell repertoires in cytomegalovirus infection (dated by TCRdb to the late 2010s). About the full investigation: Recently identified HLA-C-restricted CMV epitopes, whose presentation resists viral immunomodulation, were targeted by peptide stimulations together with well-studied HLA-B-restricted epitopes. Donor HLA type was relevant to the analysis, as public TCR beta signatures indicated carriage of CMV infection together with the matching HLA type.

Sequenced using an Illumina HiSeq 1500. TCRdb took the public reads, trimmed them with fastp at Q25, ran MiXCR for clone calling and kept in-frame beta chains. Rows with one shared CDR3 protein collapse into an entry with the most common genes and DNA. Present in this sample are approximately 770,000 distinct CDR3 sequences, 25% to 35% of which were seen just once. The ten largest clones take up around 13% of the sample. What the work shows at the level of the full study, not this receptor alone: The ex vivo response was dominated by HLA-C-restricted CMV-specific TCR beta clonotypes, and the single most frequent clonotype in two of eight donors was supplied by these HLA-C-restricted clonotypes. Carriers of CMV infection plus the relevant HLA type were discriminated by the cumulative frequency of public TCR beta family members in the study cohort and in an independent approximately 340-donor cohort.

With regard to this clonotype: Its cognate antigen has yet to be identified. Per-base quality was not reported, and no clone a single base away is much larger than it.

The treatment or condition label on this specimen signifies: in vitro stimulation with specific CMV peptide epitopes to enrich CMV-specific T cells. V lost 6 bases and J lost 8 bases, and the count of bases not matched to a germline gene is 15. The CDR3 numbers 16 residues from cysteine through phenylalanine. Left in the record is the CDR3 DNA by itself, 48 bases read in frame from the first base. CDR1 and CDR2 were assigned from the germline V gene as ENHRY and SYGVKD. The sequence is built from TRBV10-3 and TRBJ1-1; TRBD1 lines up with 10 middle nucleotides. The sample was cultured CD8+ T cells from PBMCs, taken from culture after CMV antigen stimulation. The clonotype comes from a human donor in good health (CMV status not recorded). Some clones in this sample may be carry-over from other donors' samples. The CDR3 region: CAISRTGGAQMVEAFF. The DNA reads TGTGCCATCAGCCGGACAGGGGGTGCCCAGATGGTAGAAGCTTTCTTT.